Listed here is a single TCR beta chain. This clonotype was counted only a few times. It lacks a known antigen. The input lacks base qualities; no much larger clone sits a single base away. The data stem from a study of T-cell memory formation after mild COVID-19 (dated by TCRdb to the early 2020s). At the level of the whole study: TCR sequence clusters from the two donors were found to be largely donor specific. T-cell clones expanding and contracting after mild COVID-19 in two donors were tracked by longitudinal TCRalpha and TCRbeta repertoire sequencing. The cohort comprised two young, previously healthy adult volunteers, one female and one male. What the study reported, not specific to this receptor: Some responding clones were detected in pre-infection memory, suggesting pre-existing cross-reactive memory T cells joined the SARS-CoV-2 response. Contracting CD4+ clones appeared mostly in the CM and EM memory subsets, whereas CD8+ clones were enriched in EMRA. Clones contracting from day 15 to 85 had balanced CD4/CD8 phenotypes, while a second wave expanding from day 15 to 37 was biased towards CD4+. SARS-CoV-2 specificity was not confirmed for the second-wave clones peaking on day 37. The study covered only two mild cases, and larger cohorts including severe cases with pre-infection samples were considered necessary.

The reads were generated on an Illumina NovaSeq 6000. Using 5'RACE with constant-segment primers, TCRalpha and TCRbeta cDNA libraries were constructed, with sample barcodes and unique molecular identifiers added in the process. Trizol reagent was used to extract RNA from every sample. Libraries were amplified in two PCR steps, with a second sample barcode and Illumina TruSeq adapters added in the second step. Sequencing of the libraries was done on an Illumina NovaSeq, producing 2 x 150 bp paired-end reads. The original pipeline was this. With migec v1.2.7, reads were demultiplexed and then collapsed into UMI-guided consensus sequences. Using mixcr v2.1.11, UMI consensuses were aligned to TRA and TRB V and J templates and then assembled into clonotypes. Expanded or contracted clonotypes were those called significant by both edgeR and NoisET, with noise models trained on biological replicates. For edgeR calls, the cutoffs were a false discovery rate-adjusted p below 0.01 and a log2 fold-change threshold of 1. As an exploratory analysis of dynamics, PCA with hierarchical clustering was applied to max-normalized trajectories of the 1000 most abundant clonotypes. Each responding clone was given a CD4 or CD8 phenotype based on the CD4+ and CD8+ repertoires, which had been sequenced separately. TCRdb trimmed public reads at Q25 via fastp, called clones via MiXCR and kept in-frame beta chains. Rows matching on CDR3 protein sequence are summarized as one entry with the most common DNA and genes. None of the V and J calls come from the authors' own analysis; TCRdb made them. The sample table shows tens of thousands of distinct CDR3 sequences, and about 7.1% are seen once. The biggest ten clones account for about 1.5% of the sample.

PBMCs were isolated by Ficoll-Paque density gradient centrifugation. From cysteine to phenylalanine, the CDR3 is 11 amino acids long. Just CDR3 DNA is preserved here, 33 bases in frame from base 1. V lost 4 bases and J lost 4 bases; the stretch between them is 7 bases long. From a lookup of the germline V gene, CDR1 and CDR2 are SQVTM and ANQGSEA. The TCR originated in a man aged 18 to 35 who had mild COVID-19 (a few samples of this study predate the infection). The sample titles of this study are shuffled in the database, so cell type and time point are left out; the donor was told from shared clones. The sequencing sample was made of PBMCs or a T cell subset sorted from them (not recorded which). The rearranged chain carries TRBV29-1 and TRBJ1-2; the D gene lacks a confident call. The DNA sequence is as follows: TGCAGCGTTGGAGGGTTCTATGGCTACACCTTC. This sequence encodes CSVGGFYGYTF.